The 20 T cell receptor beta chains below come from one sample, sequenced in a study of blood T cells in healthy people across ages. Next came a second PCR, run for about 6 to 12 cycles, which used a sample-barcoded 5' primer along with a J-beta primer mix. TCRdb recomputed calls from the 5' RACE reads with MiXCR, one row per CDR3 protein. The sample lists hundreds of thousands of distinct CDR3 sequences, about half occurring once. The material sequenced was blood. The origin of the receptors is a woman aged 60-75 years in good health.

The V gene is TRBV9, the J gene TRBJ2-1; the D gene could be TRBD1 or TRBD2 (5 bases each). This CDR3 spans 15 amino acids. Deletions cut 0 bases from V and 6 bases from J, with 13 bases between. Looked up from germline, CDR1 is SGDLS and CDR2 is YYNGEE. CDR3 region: CASSVEPGTSNEQFF. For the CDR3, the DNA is TGTGCCAGCAGCGTAGAGCCAGGGACGAGCAATGAGCAGTTCTTC.

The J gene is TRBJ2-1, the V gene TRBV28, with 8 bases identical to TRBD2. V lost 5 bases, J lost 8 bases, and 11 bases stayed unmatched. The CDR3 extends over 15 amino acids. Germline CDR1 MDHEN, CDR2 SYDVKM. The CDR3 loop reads CASSLRGGRFYEQFF. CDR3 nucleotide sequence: TGTGCCAGCAGTCTCCGGGGCGGGAGGTTCTATGAGCAGTTCTTC.

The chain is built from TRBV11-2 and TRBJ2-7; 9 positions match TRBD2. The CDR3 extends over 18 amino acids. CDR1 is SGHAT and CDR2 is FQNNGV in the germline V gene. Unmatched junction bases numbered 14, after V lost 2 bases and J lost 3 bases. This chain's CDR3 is CASSLWRAGGPTNYEQYF. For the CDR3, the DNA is TGTGCCAGCAGCTTATGGAGAGCGGGAGGACCCACTAACTACGAGCAGTACTTC.

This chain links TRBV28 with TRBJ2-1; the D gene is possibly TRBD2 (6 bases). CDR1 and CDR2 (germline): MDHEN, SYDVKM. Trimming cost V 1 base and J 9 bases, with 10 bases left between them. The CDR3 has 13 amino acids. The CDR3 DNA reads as TGTGCCAGCAGTTTATTTGTTAGCGGTGAGCAGTTCTTC. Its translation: CASSLFVSGEQFF. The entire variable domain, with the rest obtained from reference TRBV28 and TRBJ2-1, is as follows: DVKVTQSSRYLVKRTGEKVFLECVQDMDHENMFWYRQDPGLGLRLIYFSYDVKMKEKGDIPEGYSVSREKKERFSLILESASTNQTSMYLCASSLFVSGEQFFGPGTRLTVL.

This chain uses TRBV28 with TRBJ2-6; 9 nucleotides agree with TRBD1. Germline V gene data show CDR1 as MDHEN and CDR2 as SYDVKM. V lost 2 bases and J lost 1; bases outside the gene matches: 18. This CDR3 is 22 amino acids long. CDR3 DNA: TGTGCCAGCAGTTTACTGACATACCGGGACAGGGACCTTTTATCTGGGGCCAACGTCCTGACTTTC. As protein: CASSLLTYRDRDLLSGANVLTF.

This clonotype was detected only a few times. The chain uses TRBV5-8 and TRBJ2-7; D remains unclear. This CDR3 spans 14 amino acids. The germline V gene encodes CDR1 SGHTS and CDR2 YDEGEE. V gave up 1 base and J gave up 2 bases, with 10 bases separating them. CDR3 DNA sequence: TGTGCCAGCAGCTTGAACTACTGGGCCTACGAGCAGTACTTC. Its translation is CASSLNYWAYEQYF.

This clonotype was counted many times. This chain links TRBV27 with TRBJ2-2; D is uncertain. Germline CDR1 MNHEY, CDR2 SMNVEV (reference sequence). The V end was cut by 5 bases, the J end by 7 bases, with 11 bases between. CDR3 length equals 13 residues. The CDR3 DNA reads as TGTGCCAGCAGTGGCGAGGAGTTCGGGGAGCTGTTTTTT. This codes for CASSGEEFGELFF.

The CDR3 loop is CASSLDLGIYGYTF. CDR3 coding DNA: TGTGCCAGCAGCTTAGATCTCGGAATCTATGGCTACACCTTC. V usage is TRBV7-2 and J usage is TRBJ1-2; the D is unclear. This CDR3 is 14 amino acids long. Germline CDR1 SGHTA, CDR2 FQGNSA. The V end was cut by 1 base, the J end by 4 bases, with 10 bases between.

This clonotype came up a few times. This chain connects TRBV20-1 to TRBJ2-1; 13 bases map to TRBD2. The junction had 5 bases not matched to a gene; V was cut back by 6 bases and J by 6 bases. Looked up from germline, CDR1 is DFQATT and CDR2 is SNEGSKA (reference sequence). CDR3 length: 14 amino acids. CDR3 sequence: CSAVGLAGANEQFF. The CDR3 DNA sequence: TGCAGTGCAGTTGGACTAGCGGGAGCCAATGAGCAGTTCTTC.

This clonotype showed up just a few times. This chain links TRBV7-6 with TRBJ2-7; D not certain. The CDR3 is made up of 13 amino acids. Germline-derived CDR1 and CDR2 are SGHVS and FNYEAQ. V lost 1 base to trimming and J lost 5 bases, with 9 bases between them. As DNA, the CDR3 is TGTGCCAGCAGCTTAGGGGTCGGAGACGAGCAGTACTTC. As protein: CASSLGVGDEQYF.

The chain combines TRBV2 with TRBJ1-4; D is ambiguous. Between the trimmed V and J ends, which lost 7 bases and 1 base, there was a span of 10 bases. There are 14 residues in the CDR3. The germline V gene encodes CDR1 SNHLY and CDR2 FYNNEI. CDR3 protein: CASTTEETNEKLFF. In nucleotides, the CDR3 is TGTGCCAGCACCACAGAGGAAACTAATGAAAAACTGTTTTTT.

CDR3 sequence reads: CSARDGLAGFSGELFF. The CDR3 DNA is TGCAGTGCTAGGGACGGACTAGCGGGATTCTCCGGGGAGCTGTTTTTT. The J gene is TRBJ2-2, the V gene TRBV20-1; TRBD2 matches at 12 bases. The germline gives CDR1 DFQATT, CDR2 SNEGSKA (reference sequence). V lost 3 bases and J lost 6; bases outside the gene matches: 8. The CDR3 totals 16 residues.

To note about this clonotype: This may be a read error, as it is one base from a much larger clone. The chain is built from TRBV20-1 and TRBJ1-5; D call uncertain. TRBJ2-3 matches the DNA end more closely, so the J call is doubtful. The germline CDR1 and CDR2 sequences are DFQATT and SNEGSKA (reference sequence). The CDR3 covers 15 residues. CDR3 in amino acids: CSARKGGMSNQPQYF. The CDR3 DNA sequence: TGCAGTGCTAGAAAAGGTGGAATGAGCAATCAGCCCCAGTATTTT.

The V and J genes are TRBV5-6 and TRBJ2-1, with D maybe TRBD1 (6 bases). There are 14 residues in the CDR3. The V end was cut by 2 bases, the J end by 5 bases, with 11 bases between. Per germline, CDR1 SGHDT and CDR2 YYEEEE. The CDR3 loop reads CASSFRTEDNEQFF. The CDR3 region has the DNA TGTGCCAGCAGCTTCCGGACAGAAGACAATGAGCAGTTCTTC.

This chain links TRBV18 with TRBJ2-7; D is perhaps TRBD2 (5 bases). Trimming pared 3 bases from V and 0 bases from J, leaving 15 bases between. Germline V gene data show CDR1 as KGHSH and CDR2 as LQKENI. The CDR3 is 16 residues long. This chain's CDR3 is CASSPPFPGTSYEQYF. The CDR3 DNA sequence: TGTGCCAGCTCACCTCCCTTTCCGGGAACCTCCTACGAGCAGTACTTC.

CDR3 amino acids: CASSLLGGAGGYTF. The CDR3 DNA is TGTGCCAGCAGCCTCCTGGGGGGGGCAGGTGGCTACACCTTC. This sequence joins TRBV14 and TRBJ1-2; the D gene is possibly TRBD1 (6 bases). The CDR3 spans 14 residues. With 4 bases removed from V and 7 bases from J, the gap between germline ends came to 16 bases. Germline V gene lookup returns CDR1 SGHDN and CDR2 FVKESK.

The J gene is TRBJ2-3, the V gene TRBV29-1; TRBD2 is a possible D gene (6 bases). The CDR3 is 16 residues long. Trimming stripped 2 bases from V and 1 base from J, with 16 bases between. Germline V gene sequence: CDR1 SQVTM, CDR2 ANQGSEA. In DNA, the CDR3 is TGCAGCGTTGAAAGGATGGGTAGCGGACGCACAGATACGCAGTATTTT. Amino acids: CSVERMGSGRTDTQYF.

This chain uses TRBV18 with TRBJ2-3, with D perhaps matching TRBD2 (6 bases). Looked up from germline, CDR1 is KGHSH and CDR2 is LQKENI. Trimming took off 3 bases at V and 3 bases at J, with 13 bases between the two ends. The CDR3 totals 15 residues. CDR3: CASSPTGSWTDTQYF. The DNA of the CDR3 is TGTGCCAGCTCACCGACCGGGAGTTGGACAGATACGCAGTATTTT.

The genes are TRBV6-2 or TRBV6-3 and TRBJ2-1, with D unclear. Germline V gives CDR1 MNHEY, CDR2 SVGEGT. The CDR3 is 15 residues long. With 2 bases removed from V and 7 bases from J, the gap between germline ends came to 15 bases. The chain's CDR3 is CASSYIRDLKNEQFF. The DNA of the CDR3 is TGTGCCAGCAGTTACATAAGGGATCTAAAGAATGAGCAGTTCTTC.

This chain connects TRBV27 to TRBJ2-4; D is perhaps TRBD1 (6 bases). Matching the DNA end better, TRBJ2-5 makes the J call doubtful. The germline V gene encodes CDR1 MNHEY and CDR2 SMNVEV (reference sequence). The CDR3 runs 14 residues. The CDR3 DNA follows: TGTGCCAGCAGTTTTTCAGGGGCTCTTGAGACCCAGTACTTC. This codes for CASSFSGALETQYF.